This T cell receptor beta chain comes out of a study of blood T cells in healthy people across ages. General study findings and limits: Donors of long life had a larger count of naive CD4+ cells and greater diversity than aged donors. Unknown donor CMV status possibly confounded expanded clonotype changes.

Using a J-beta primer mix together with a sample-barcoded 5' primer, a second PCR was run for roughly 6 to 11 cycles. MiXCR, run by TCRdb on the 5' RACE reads, gives a single entry per CDR3 protein. There are 1.5 million to 2 million distinct CDR3 sequences in the sample; less than 50% occur only once, and roughly 2.1% lies in the top ten. A remark on this clonotype: No antigen is known for it.

In germline, CDR1 is DFQATT, CDR2 SNEGSKA (reference sequence). The CDR3 is 16 residues long. V shed 2 bases and J 3 bases; nucleotides not matched to a gene: 7. This sequence joins TRBV20-1 and TRBJ1-1; 12 nucleotides line up with TRBD1. Sequenced sample: blood. The receptor was isolated from a woman aged 40 to 50 in good health. Here the CDR3 DNA reads TGCAGTGCTAGACCGGGACAGGGGGCGCGGGACACTGAAGCTTTCTTT. Residues: CSARPGQGARDTEAFF.